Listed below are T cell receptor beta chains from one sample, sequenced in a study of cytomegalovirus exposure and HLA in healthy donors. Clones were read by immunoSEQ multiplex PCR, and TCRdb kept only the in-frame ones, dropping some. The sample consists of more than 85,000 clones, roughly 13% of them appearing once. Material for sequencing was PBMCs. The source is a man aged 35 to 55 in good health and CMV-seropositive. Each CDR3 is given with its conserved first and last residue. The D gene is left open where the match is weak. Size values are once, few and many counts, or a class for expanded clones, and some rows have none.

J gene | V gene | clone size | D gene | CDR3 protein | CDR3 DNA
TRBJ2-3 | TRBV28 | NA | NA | CASSLQGSLSLTQYF | TGTGCCAGCAGTTTACAGGGGTCCCTAAGTCTTACGCAGTATTTT
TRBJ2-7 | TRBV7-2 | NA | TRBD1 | CASSLARTGTTYEQYF | TGTGCCAGCAGCTTAGCGCGGACAGGGACGACCTACGAGCAGTACTTC
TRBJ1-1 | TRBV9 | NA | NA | CASSARDRNTEAFF | TGTGCCAGCAGCGCCCGAGACAGGAACACTGAAGCTTTCTTT
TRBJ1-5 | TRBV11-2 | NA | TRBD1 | CASSLDRQGNQPQHF | TGTGCCAGCAGCTTAGACCGACAGGGGAATCAGCCCCAGCATTTT
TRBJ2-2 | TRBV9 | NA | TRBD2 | CASSPGLAGATGELFF | TGTGCCAGCAGCCCGGGACTAGCGGGAGCCACCGGGGAGCTGTTTTTT
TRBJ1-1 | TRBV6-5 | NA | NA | CASSLWGREAFF | TGTGCCAGCAGTTTGTGGGGCAGGGAAGCTTTCTTT
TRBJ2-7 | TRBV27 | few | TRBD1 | CASSQDRGSHEQYF | TGTGCCAGCAGTCAGGACAGGGGGTCACACGAGCAGTACTTC
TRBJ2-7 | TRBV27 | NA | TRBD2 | CASSHLAGGTPEQYF | TGTGCCAGCAGCCATCTAGCGGGAGGTACTCCGGAGCAGTACTTC
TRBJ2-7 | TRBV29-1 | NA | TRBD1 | CSVEGGTGGANEQYF | TGCAGCGTTGAGGGGGGGACAGGGGGGGCGAACGAGCAGTACTTC
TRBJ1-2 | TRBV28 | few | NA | CASVTVNYGYTF | TGTGCCAGTGTGACAGTTAACTATGGCTACACCTTC
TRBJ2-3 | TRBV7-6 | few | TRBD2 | CASSSLLAGRGTQYF | TGTGCCAGCAGCTCACTCCTAGCGGGACGAGGTACGCAGTATTTT
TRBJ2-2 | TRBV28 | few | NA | CASSPGGAATSGELFF | TGTGCCAGCAGCCCCGGCGGGGCCGCTACCTCCGGGGAGCTGTTTTTT
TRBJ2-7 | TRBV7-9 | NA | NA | CASEGGQPLSF | TGTGCCAGCGAAGGAGGGCAACCCCTCTCCTTC
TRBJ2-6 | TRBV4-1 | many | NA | CASHRVGAGANVLTF | TGCGCCAGCCACAGGGTGGGGGCTGGGGCCAACGTCCTGACTTTC
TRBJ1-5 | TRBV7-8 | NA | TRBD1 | CASSLGGQGASGPQHF | TGTGCCAGCAGCTTAGGGGGACAGGGTGCTTCGGGGCCCCAGCATTTT
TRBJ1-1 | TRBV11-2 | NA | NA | CASSLERYTEAFF | TGTGCCAGCAGCTTAGAACGGTACACTGAAGCTTTCTTT
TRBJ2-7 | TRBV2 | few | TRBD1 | CASRPGQTYEQYF | TGTGCCAGCAGGCCGGGACAGACCTACGAGCAGTACTTC
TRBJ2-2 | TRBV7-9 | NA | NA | CASSARGYTGELFF | TGTGCCAGCAGTGCTAGAGGGTACACCGGGGAGCTGTTTTTT
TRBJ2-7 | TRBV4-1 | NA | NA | CASEAQNGRGYYEQYF | TGCGCCAGCGAGGCGCAGAACGGACGGGGATACTACGAGCAGTACTTC
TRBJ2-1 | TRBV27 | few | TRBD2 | CASTSWTSGRSNEQFF | TGTGCCAGCACTTCCTGGACTAGCGGGAGGAGCAATGAGCAGTTCTTC
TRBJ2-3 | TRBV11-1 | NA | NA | CASSLVTGLRSNTQYF | TGTGCCAGCAGCTTAGTTACAGGTCTTCGTTCAAATACGCAGTATTTT
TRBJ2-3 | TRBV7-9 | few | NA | CASSEDRTDTQYF | TGTGCCAGCAGCGAAGACAGAACAGATACGCAGTATTTT
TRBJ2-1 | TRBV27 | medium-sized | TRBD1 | CASSPQQGAAYNEQFF | TGTGCCAGCAGTCCACAACAGGGGGCGGCCTACAATGAGCAGTTCTTC
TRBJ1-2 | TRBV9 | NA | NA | CASSVGGGTYGYTF | TGTGCCAGCAGCGTAGGAGGGGGAACCTATGGCTACACCTTC
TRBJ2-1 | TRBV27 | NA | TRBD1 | CASSFPGTGFSEQFF | TGTGCCAGCAGTTTCCCCGGGACAGGGTTCAGTGAGCAGTTCTTC
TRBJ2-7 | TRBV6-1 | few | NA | CASSEFFSPYEQYF | TGTGCCAGCAGTGAATTTTTCTCTCCGTACGAGCAGTACTTC
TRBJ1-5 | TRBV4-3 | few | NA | CASSQGGSQPQHF | TGCGCCAGCAGCCAAGGGGGCTCTCAGCCCCAGCATTTT
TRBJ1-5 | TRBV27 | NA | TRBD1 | CASSPGTGGRQPQHF | TGTGCCAGCAGTCCCGGGACAGGGGGCCGGCAGCCCCAGCATTTT
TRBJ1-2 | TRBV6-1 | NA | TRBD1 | CASSEALRGTGNYGYTF | TGTGCCAGCAGTGAAGCGCTTCGAGGGACAGGAAACTATGGCTACACCTTC
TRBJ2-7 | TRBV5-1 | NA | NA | CASSLGVRSDEQYF | TGCGCCAGCAGCTTGGGGGTCAGGTCGGACGAGCAGTACTTC
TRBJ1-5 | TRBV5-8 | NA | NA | CASSNRISNQPQHF | TGTGCCAGCAGCAACAGGATTAGCAATCAGCCCCAGCATTTT
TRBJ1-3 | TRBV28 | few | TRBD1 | CASSLRTGSPSGNTIYF | TGTGCCAGCAGTTTGCGGACAGGGTCACCCTCTGGAAACACCATATATTTT
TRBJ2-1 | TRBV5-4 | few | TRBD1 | CASTRLDRTGRLDEQFF | TGTGCCAGCACCCGGCTGGATCGGACAGGGCGGCTAGATGAGCAGTTCTTC
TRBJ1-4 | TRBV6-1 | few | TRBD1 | CASNPGQGNEKLFF | TGTGCCAGCAACCCGGGACAGGGAAATGAAAAACTGTTTTTT
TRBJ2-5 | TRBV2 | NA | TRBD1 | CASQRDSKETQYF | TGTGCCAGCCAAAGGGACAGTAAAGAGACCCAGTACTTC
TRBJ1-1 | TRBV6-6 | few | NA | CASRGQNTEAFF | TGTGCCAGCAGAGGACAAAACACTGAAGCTTTCTTT
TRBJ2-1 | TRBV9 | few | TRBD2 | CASSVALVGLAGNEQFF | TGTGCCAGCAGCGTAGCGTTAGTAGGACTAGCGGGTAATGAGCAGTTCTTC
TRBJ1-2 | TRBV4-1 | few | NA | CASSSPSHYGYTF | TGCGCCAGCAGTTCCCCATCCCACTATGGCTACACCTTC
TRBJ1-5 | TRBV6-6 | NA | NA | CASSYSPGGSNQPQHF | TGTGCCAGCAGTTACTCGCCGGGGGGTAGCAATCAGCCCCAGCATTTT
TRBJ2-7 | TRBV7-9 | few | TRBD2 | CASSIPQRDLMEYEQYF | TGTGCCAGCAGCATACCTCAGCGGGACCTCATGGAATACGAGCAGTACTTC
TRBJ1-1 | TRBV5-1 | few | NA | CASSLDTGNTEAFF | TGCGCCAGCAGCTTGGACACAGGGAACACTGAAGCTTTCTTT
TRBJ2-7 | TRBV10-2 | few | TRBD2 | CASRGTSGIEQYF | TGCGCCAGCAGGGGGACTAGCGGGATCGAGCAGTACTTC
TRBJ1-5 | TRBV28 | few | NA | CASSLMEWSEGQPQHF | TGTGCCAGCAGTTTAATGGAGTGGTCGGAAGGTCAGCCCCAGCATTTT
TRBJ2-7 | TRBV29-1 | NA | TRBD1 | CSVADRLGEGYEQYF | TGCAGCGTGGCGGACAGGCTCGGGGAAGGCTACGAGCAGTACTTC
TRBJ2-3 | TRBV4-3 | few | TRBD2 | CASSQGTSGITDTQYF | TGCGCCAGCAGCCAAGGGACTAGCGGAATCACAGATACGCAGTATTTT
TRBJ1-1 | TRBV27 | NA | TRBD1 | CASSHAQGVAFF | TGTGCCAGCAGCCACGCCCAGGGGGTTGCTTTCTTT
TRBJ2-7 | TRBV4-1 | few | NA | CASSRIPSNEQYF | TGCGCCAGCAGCCGTATACCAAGCAACGAGCAGTACTTC
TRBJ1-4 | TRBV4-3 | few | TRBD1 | CASSLGTGGTNEKLFF | TGCGCCAGCAGCCTAGGGACAGGCGGAACTAATGAAAAACTGTTTTTT
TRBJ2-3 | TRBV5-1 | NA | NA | CASSLTFAEFTDTQYF | TGCGCCAGCAGCCTCACCTTTGCGGAATTCACAGATACGCAGTATTTT
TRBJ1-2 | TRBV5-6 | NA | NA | CASSLVARGGGGYTF | TGTGCCAGCAGCTTGGTAGCCAGGGGCGGTGGGGGCTACACCTTC